This TCR beta chain was found in a study of cytomegalovirus exposure and HLA in healthy donors. Across the whole study: The study placed 70% to 90% of its approximately 430 genotyped donors in the Caucasian-associated ancestry cluster.

Trimming cost V 4 bases and J 9 bases; bases outside gene matches: 8. Germline V CDR1 and CDR2: MGHRA, YSYEKL. This CDR3 is built from 14 residues. PCR was performed using 60 Vbeta and 13 Jbeta primers. Sequencing used immunoSEQ multiplex PCR; TCRdb keeps in-frame clones, though not all of them. The data show around 180,000 clones, about 88% seen once. The chain joins TRBV4-1 to TRBJ2-1; 8 nucleotides line up with TRBD1. The TCR comes from a woman between 18 and 30 years old in good health and CMV-seronegative. Sequencing was done on a sample of PBMCs. Here the CDR3 DNA reads TGCGCCAGCAGCCGGCAGGGGGCATGGAGTGAGCAGTTCTTC. This codes for CASSRQGAWSEQFF.